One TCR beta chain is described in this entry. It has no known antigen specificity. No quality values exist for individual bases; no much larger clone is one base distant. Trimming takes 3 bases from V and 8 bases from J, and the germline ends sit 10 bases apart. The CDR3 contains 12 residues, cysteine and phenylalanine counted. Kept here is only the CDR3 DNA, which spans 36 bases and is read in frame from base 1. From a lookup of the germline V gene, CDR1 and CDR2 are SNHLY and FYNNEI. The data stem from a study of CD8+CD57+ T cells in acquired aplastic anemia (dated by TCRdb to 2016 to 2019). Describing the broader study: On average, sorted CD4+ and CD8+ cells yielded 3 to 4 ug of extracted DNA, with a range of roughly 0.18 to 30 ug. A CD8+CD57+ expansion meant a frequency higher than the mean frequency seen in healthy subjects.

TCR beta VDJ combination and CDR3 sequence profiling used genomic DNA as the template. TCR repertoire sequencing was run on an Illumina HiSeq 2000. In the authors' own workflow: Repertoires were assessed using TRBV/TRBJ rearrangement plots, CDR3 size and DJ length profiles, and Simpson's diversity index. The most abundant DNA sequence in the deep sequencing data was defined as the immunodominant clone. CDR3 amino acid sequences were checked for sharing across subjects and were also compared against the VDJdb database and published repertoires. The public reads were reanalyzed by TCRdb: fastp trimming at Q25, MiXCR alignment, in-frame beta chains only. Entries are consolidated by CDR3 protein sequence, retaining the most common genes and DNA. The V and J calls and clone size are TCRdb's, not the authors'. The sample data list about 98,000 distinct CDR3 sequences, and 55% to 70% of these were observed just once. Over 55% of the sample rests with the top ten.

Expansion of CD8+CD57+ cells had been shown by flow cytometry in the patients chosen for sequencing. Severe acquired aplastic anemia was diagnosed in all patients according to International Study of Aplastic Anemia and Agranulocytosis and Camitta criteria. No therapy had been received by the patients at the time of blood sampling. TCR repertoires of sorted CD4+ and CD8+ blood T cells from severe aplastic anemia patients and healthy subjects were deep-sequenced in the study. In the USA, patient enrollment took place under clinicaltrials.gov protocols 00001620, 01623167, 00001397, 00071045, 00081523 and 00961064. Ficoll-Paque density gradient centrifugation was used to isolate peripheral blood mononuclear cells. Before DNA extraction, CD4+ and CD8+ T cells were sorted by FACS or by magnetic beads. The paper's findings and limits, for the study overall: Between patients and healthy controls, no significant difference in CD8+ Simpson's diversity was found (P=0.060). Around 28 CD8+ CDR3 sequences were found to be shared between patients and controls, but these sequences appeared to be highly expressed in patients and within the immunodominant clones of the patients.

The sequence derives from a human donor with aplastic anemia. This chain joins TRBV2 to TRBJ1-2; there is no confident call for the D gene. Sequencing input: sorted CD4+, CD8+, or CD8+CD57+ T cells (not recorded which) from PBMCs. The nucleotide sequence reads TGTGCCAGCAGTGATTACCGAGAAGGCTACACCTTC. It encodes CASSDYREGYTF.